One and the same sample provided the 20 T cell receptor beta chains below, sequenced in a study of T cells after posttransplantation cyclophosphamide (dated by TCRdb to the mid-2010s). Library generation was performed with the immunoSEQ multiplex PCR assay. TCRdb's version of the immuneACCESS table is confined to in-frame rearrangements and falls short of the full clone set. An unresolved V gene accounts for under half of the shortfall where checked; the remainder is of unknown origin. The sample yields some 20,000 clones; 98% were counted once. Around 0.15% of the sample lies in the top ten. To count as naive, T cells had to be viable CD3+CD4+ or CD3+CD8+ cells with a CCR7+CD45RA+CD45RO-CD95-CD27+CD28+ profile. Specimen: naive CD4+ T cells sorted from PBMCs. These receptors all come from a man aged 35-49 years in good health, CMV-negative, and a related stem cell transplant donor.

V gene TRBV29-1 combines with J gene TRBJ2-5; maybe TRBD1 (5 bases). V was trimmed by 4 bases and J by 2 bases, leaving 8 bases between them. The germline CDR1 and CDR2 sequences are SQVTM and ANQGSEA. The CDR3 runs 12 residues. CDR3 region: CSVATVQETQYF. In DNA form, the CDR3 reads TGCAGCGTTGCGACAGTTCAAGAGACCCAGTACTTC.

J is TRBJ1-2 and V is TRBV4-1, with 7 bases aligning to TRBD1. The CDR3 covers 14 residues. The germline V gene has CDR1 MGHRA and CDR2 YSYEKL. With V trimmed by 6 bases and J by 8 bases, 12 bases remained unmatched. For the CDR3, the DNA is TGCGCCAGCAGGCCCGTTGAACAGGGGAAAGGCTACACCTTC. Protein: CASRPVEQGKGYTF.

This clone was observed a single time. The rearrangement joins TRBV28 to TRBJ1-2, with a tentative D call TRBD1 (6 bases). The CDR3 runs to 13 residues. V lost 3 bases to trimming and J lost 8 bases, with 13 bases between them. The V gene's germline CDR1 is MDHEN and CDR2 SYDVKM. In nucleotides, the CDR3 is TGTGCCAGCAGTTTTTTACAGGGAAACGGCTACACCTTC. As protein: CASSFLQGNGYTF.

This chain links TRBV9 with TRBJ1-1; 8 bases fit TRBD1. Germline CDR1 is SGDLS and CDR2 is YYNGEE. V lost 0 bases to trimming and J lost 11 bases; unmatched junction nucleotides: 6. This CDR3 is built from 13 residues. The CDR3 bases are TGTGCCAGCAGCGTAGGGGACAGGTTGGGGGCTTTCTTT. Protein: CASSVGDRLGAFF.

The V gene is TRBV11-3, the J gene TRBJ2-7, with 8 bases that match TRBD2. The J segment lost 7 bases and the V segment lost 0 bases, leaving 2 bases of the junction unmatched. The germline gives CDR1 SGHNT, CDR2 YENEEA. The CDR3 runs 13 residues. The CDR3 protein is CASSLEASGEQYF. The CDR3, as DNA: TGTGCCAGCAGCTTAGAGGCTAGCGGGGAGCAGTACTTC.

The chain combines TRBV30 with TRBJ2-2, with no clear D. The V end lost 2 bases, the J end lost 3 bases, and 4 bases lay between the germline ends. Germline CDR1 and CDR2: GTSNPN and SVGIG (reference sequence). The CDR3 sequence is 12 residues long. CDR3 in amino acids: CAWSQDTGELFF. The CDR3 nucleotides are TGTGCCTGGAGTCAGGACACCGGGGAGCTGTTTTTT.

The rearrangement uses TRBV6-1 and TRBJ1-2, with TRBD1 as a possible D gene (5 bases). Trimming took 4 bases from V and 4 from J, leaving 13 bases between them. CDR3 length equals 14 residues. CDR1 and CDR2 (germline): MNHNS, SASEGT. CDR3 coding DNA: TGTGCCAGCAGTGCGCAGGGAGGCGCCTATGGCTACACCTTC. This codes for CASSAQGGAYGYTF.

CDR3 nucleotides: TGTGCCACCAGCAGAGACCGAACCAGGGGGGTCACAGATACGCAGTATTTT. Amino acids: CATSRDRTRGVTDTQYF. The rearrangement joins TRBV15 to TRBJ2-3, with D maybe TRBD1 (7 bases). From germline, CDR1 is LNHNV and CDR2 YYDKDF (reference sequence). The CDR3 extends over 17 amino acids. V was cut by 0 bases and J by 2 bases, with 15 bases left in between.

This chain connects TRBV28 to TRBJ2-1; possible D gene TRBD1, 6 bases. The germline V gene has CDR1 MDHEN and CDR2 SYDVKM. This CDR3 region has 12 residues. Trimming stripped 6 bases from V and 8 bases from J, with 11 bases between. The CDR3 loop is CASRTYRDEQFF. DNA for the CDR3: TGTGCCAGCAGGACCTACAGGGATGAGCAGTTCTTC.

The chain carries TRBV7-3 and TRBJ1-2, with no clear D. Germline V gene lookup returns CDR1 SGHTA and CDR2 FQGTGA. V lost 0 bases, J lost 8 bases, and 19 bases lay in between. This CDR3 region has 16 residues. The CDR3 loop reads CASSLTATPGEDGYTF. The CDR3 DNA sequence: TGTGCCAGCAGCTTAACCGCGACTCCGGGAGAGGACGGCTACACCTTC. Based on the CDR3 plus reference TRBV7-3 and TRBJ1-2, the full variable domain is GAGVSQTPSNKVTEKGKYVELRCDPISGHTALYWYRQSLGQGPEFLIYFQGTGAADDSGLPNDRFFAVRPEGSVSTLKIQRTERGDSAVYLCASSLTATPGEDGYTFGSGTRLTVV.

The chain joins TRBV19 to TRBJ2-7, with 12 bases matching TRBD2. This CDR3 has 15 residues. Germline CDR1 is LNHDA and CDR2 is SQIVND (reference sequence). The trim removed 5 bases at V and 2 bases at J, leaving 4 bases unmatched. The CDR3 loop reads CASSPRTSGTYEQYF. CDR3 DNA sequence: TGTGCCAGTAGTCCAAGGACTAGCGGGACCTACGAGCAGTACTTC.

The chain has TRBV19 and TRBJ2-1; 13 nucleotides match TRBD2. V shed 8 bases and J 7 bases; nucleotides not matched to a gene: 23. From germline, CDR1 is LNHDA and CDR2 SQIVND (reference sequence). The CDR3 has 20 residues. The chain's CDR3 is CASSEVVETPGLAGYNEQFF. The CDR3 coding sequence is TGTGCCAGTTCAGAGGTGGTGGAGACACCGGGACTAGCGGGGTATAATGAGCAGTTCTTC.

This chain links TRBV27 with TRBJ2-7; D is possibly TRBD1 (5 bases). CDR1 is MNHEY, CDR2 SMNVEV, per germline (reference sequence). Between the trimmed V and J ends, which lost 4 bases and 2 bases, there was a span of 9 bases. This CDR3 has 13 amino acids. CDR3 DNA sequence: TGTGCCAGCAGTTCTAGGGGCACCTACGAGCAGTACTTC. Its protein product is CASSSRGTYEQYF.

V is TRBV4-1 and J is TRBJ2-5; 9 bases fit TRBD2. The germline CDR1 and CDR2 sequences are MGHRA and YSYEKL. The CDR3 length is 15 residues. J was trimmed by 4 bases and V by 0 bases; bases with no gene match: 3. For the CDR3, the DNA is TGCGCCAGCAGCCAAGATGGGCGGGAGGGAGAGACCCAGTACTTC. This codes for CASSQDGREGETQYF.

The chain carries TRBV9 and TRBJ2-5, with a weak D call TRBD2 (5 bases). The end of the DNA fits TRBJ2-7 better, so the J call may be wrong. Germline values: CDR1 SGDLS, CDR2 YYNGEE. The CDR3 sequence is 13 residues long. The DNA for the CDR3 is TGTGCCAGCAGCCCATGGGAGACCGGCGAGCAGTACTTC. Translating gives CASSPWETGEQYF.

The chain joins TRBV7-2 to TRBJ1-4, with TRBD1 as a possible D gene (6 bases). The V gene lost 0 bases and the J gene lost 8 bases, with 10 bases spanning the gap. The length of the CDR3 is 14 residues. The V gene's germline CDR1 is SGHTA and CDR2 FQGNSA. The CDR3 DNA reads TGTGCCAGCAGCTTAGCAGGGGGAAGCGAAAAACTGTTTTTT. Translation: CASSLAGGSEKLFF.

This CDR3 reads CASSLAGGGGYGYTF. The CDR3 region has the DNA TGCGCCAGCAGCTTGGCCGGAGGGGGCGGCTATGGCTACACCTTC. The V and J genes are TRBV5-1 and TRBJ1-2, with 7 bases that match TRBD1. The trim removed 0 bases at V and 4 bases at J, leaving 6 bases unmatched. The CDR3 length is 15 residues. From germline, CDR1 is SGHRS and CDR2 YFSETQ.

The chain is built from TRBV7-9 and TRBJ1-5; 10 bases are shared with TRBD1. Trimming removed 6 bases from V and 5 bases from J; junction bases left unmatched: 10. The CDR3 contains 16 residues. Germline CDR1 is SEHNR and CDR2 is FQNEAQ (reference sequence). CDR3: CASSTGTGVTDQPQHF. The DNA of the CDR3 is TGTGCCAGCAGTACCGGGACAGGGGTTACCGATCAGCCCCAGCATTTT. Full variable domain (missing parts from reference TRBV7-9 and TRBJ1-5): DTGVSQNPRHKITKRGQNVTFRCDPISEHNRLYWYRQTLGQGPEFLTYFQNEAQLEKSRLLSDRFSAERPKGSFSTLEIQRTEQGDSAMYLCASSTGTGVTDQPQHFGDGTRLSIL.

In the case of this clone: At one end, the junction sequence differs from germline, possibly due to a read error. The rearrangement joins TRBV9 to TRBJ1-1, with 10 bases aligning to TRBD1. The V gene's germline CDR1 is SGDLS and CDR2 YYNGEE. The CDR3 length is 16 residues. The CDR3 region has the DNA TGTACCAGCAGCGTCGGGACAGGGGCTTCCCACACTGAAGCTTTCTTT. This gives the protein CTSSVGTGASHTEAFF.

The chain uses TRBV4-2 and TRBJ1-1; maybe TRBD1 (6 bases). Trimming removed 5 bases from V and 4 bases from J, with 23 bases in between. CDR1 is LGHNA and CDR2 is YNFKEQ in the germline V gene. This CDR3 is 17 amino acids long. The CDR3 bases are TGTGCCAGCAGCAAAGGGCCTTTCGGGGGGCGCGGCACTGAAGCTTTCTTT. It yields the protein CASSKGPFGGRGTEAFF.